A selection of T cell receptor beta chains follows, all from one sample in a study of blood T cell repertoires in COVID-19. Assay used: immunoSEQ multiplex PCR; TCRdb lists only in-frame clones, some missing. The table lists approximately 150,000 clones, around 85% of them singletons. The sequenced sample consisted of PBMCs or T cells enriched from blood (not recorded which). The receptors here all came from a woman in her 40s who had recovered from COVID-19. CDR3s include the opening cysteine and the closing phenylalanine or tryptophan. D genes are given only for firm matches. The size of a clone is reported for some rows only, either as once, few or many, or as a class for expanded clones.

d_gene	v_gene	j_gene	abundance	len	CDR3nt	CDR3aa
-	TRBV7-9	TRBJ2-3	-	13	TGTGCCAGCAGCTTAGGACCGGGGGATACGCAGTATTTT	CASSLGPGDTQYF
-	TRBV28	TRBJ2-7	-	14	TGTGCCAGCAGTTCCGGGAGAATCTCCTACGAGCAGTACTTC	CASSSGRISYEQYF
-	TRBV9	TRBJ1-1	-	14	TGTGCCAGCAGCGTAACTTTAGGGGGTTCGGAAGCTTTCTTT	CASSVTLGGSEAFF
-	TRBV4-1	TRBJ2-1	-	18	TGCGCCAGCAGCCAAGACCTCCTAGGGCAGGGGTTCTACAATGAGCAGTTCTTC	CASSQDLLGQGFYNEQFF
-	TRBV5-1	TRBJ2-7	-	15	TGCGCCAGCAGCTCCCCCACGGACAGCCTCTACGAGCAGTACTTC	CASSSPTDSLYEQYF
-	TRBV7-3	TRBJ2-1	-	13	TGTGCCAGCAGCCCTACCGAAGGGGTCACCCGGGTCTTC	CASSPTEGVTRVF
-	TRBV30	TRBJ1-5	-	14	TGTGCCTGGAGTCCCGGGACAATTAATCAGCCCCAGCATTTT	CAWSPGTINQPQHF
-	TRBV4-1	TRBJ1-2	-	14	TGCGCCAGCAGCCAAGATCGGGACAAGGTTGGCTACACCTTC	CASSQDRDKVGYTF
-	TRBV7-2	TRBJ2-7	-	12	TGTGCCAGCAGCTTAGTGCTAGAAGGGCAGTACTTC	CASSLVLEGQYF
-	TRBV4-2	TRBJ2-1	-	15	TGTGCCAGCAGCCCGGACGAGGGGGGGCAAAATGAGCAGTTCTTC	CASSPDEGGQNEQFF
TRBD2	TRBV10-3	TRBJ2-1	few	16	TGTGCCATCAGTGAGTCGATGGCGGGAGAGTACAATGAGCAGTTCTTC	CAISESMAGEYNEQFF
-	TRBV9	TRBJ2-7	-	13	TGTGCCAGCAGCTCCTCGACAGGCTACGAGCAGTACTTC	CASSSSTGYEQYF
TRBD2	TRBV7-9	TRBJ2-1	once	15	TGTGCCAGCAGCTTCAAGACTAGCGGGAGCACTGAGCAGTTCTTC	CASSFKTSGSTEQFF
-	TRBV2	TRBJ2-3	-	12	TGTGCCAGCACCGTCGGGGCAGATACGCAGTATTTT	CASTVGADTQYF
-	TRBV6-5	TRBJ2-7	once	15	TGTGCCAGCAGGAATCCGGACTACCGGCCTTACGAGCAGTACTTC	CASRNPDYRPYEQYF
-	TRBV5-1	TRBJ1-1	-	19	TGCGCCAGCAGCATGGGCCCCCCCCCTCTGGTCGGAGGGGACACTGAAGCTTTCTTT	CASSMGPPPLVGGDTEAFF
-	TRBV2	TRBJ1-1	-	14	TGTGCCAGCAGTGATGCAGGGCGAAACACTGAAGCTTTCTTT	CASSDAGRNTEAFF
TRBD1	TRBV6-1	TRBJ1-2	-	15	TGTGCCAGCAGTGATTTTGGGACAGGGCGAGGCGGCTACACCTTC	CASSDFGTGRGGYTF
TRBD1	TRBV6-2/TRBV6-3	TRBJ2-1	once	14	TGTGCCAGCAGTTACGGGACAGGGATGAATGAGCAGTTCTTC	CASSYGTGMNEQFF
-	TRBV5-8	TRBJ2-3	-	14	TGTGCCAGCAGCCATAGGGCGGGGGCCGATACGCAGTATTTT	CASSHRAGADTQYF
-	TRBV5-8	TRBJ2-7	-	14	TGTGCCAGCAGCCGTATGGGCGGGGTTTACGAGCAGTACTTC	CASSRMGGVYEQYF
-	TRBV7-3	TRBJ2-5	-	16	TGTGCCAGCAGCCTCCTTGGGCCAACGAACCAAGAGACCCAGTACTTC	CASSLLGPTNQETQYF
-	TRBV7-6	TRBJ1-3	-	16	TGTGCCAGCAGCTTAGCTGAGGGCAACTCTGGAAACACCATATATTTT	CASSLAEGNSGNTIYF
TRBD2	TRBV5-1	TRBJ2-7	-	14	TGCGCCAGCAGCTTGACTAGCGGGAGTAACGAGCAGTACTTC	CASSLTSGSNEQYF
TRBD2	TRBV14	TRBJ2-1	-	14	TGTGCCAGCAGCCAAGGATCTAGCGGGTTCTCGAGAATCTTC	CASSQGSSGFSRIF
TRBD2	TRBV27	TRBJ2-7	-	16	TGTGCCAGCAGTTCCCATTTGACTAGCGGGAGCGTCGAGCAGTACTTC	CASSSHLTSGSVEQYF
-	TRBV19	TRBJ2-1	-	12	TGTGCCAGTAGTATAAGTAGCAATGAGCAGTTCTTC	CASSISSNEQFF
-	TRBV11-2	TRBJ1-1	few	11	TGTGCCAGCAGCCCGTACACTGAAGCTTTCTTT	CASSPYTEAFF
-	TRBV29-1	TRBJ2-6	-	13	TGCAGCGTTGAAGGGGCGGGGGCCAACGTCCTGACTTTC	CSVEGAGANVLTF
TRBD1	TRBV3-1/TRBV3-2	TRBJ1-1	-	15	TGTGCCAGCAGCCATAGACAGGGGATGAACACTGAAGCTTTCTTT	CASSHRQGMNTEAFF
-	TRBV5-1	TRBJ1-1	-	15	TGCGCCAGCAGAACTACTAGGGCTCTGAACACTGAAGCTTTCTTT	CASRTTRALNTEAFF
-	TRBV7-8	TRBJ1-5	-	16	TGTGCCAGCAGCATCGCGGGCAGGGGCCAACGGGGGGCCCAGCATTTT	CASSIAGRGQRGAQHF
-	TRBV7-3	TRBJ2-1	-	14	TGTGCCAGCAGCTCTTTTGGGAGTAGCAATGAGCAGTTCTTC	CASSSFGSSNEQFF
-	TRBV15	TRBJ1-5	-	17	TGTGCCACCAGCAGAGTGACCGGGACACCCAGCAATCAGCCCCAGCATTTT	CATSRVTGTPSNQPQHF
TRBD1	TRBV29-1	TRBJ2-5	few	14	TGCAGCGTTGAAGGTTTGGACAGGGGAAGGACCCAGTACTTC	CSVEGLDRGRTQYF
TRBD2	TRBV6-6	TRBJ2-1	-	15	TGTGCCACCAGGGGACTAGCGGGAACCTACAATGAGCAGTTCTTC	CATRGLAGTYNEQFF
-	TRBV6-5	TRBJ1-1	-	15	TGTGCCAGCAGCGCGAACCAATGGGGGGACACTGAAGCTTTCTTT	CASSANQWGDTEAFF
TRBD1	TRBV6-5	TRBJ1-2	-	15	TGTGCCAGCAGTTACGGGGGACAGGTACCTGCTGGCTACACCTTC	CASSYGGQVPAGYTF
-	TRBV3-1/TRBV3-2	TRBJ1-1	-	15	TGTGCCAGCAGCCAGGGAGGGAGGTGGGGCACTGAAGCTTTCTTT	CASSQGGRWGTEAFF
-	TRBV11-2	TRBJ2-5	-	14	TGTGCCAGCAGCCTCCGACAGTCTCTTGAGACCCAGTACTTC	CASSLRQSLETQYF
-	TRBV7-9	TRBJ2-7	-	15	TGTGCCAGCAGCTTAGAACGACAGAGCTCCTACGAGCAGTACTTC	CASSLERQSSYEQYF
-	TRBV5-4	TRBJ1-2	-	17	TGTGCCAGCAGCTTGGATCCAGGGTCATTGGTTGACTATGGCTACACCTTC	CASSLDPGSLVDYGYTF
-	TRBV5-1	TRBJ2-6	-	14	TGCGCCAGCAGCTTGGATTCAGGGGCCAACGTCCTGACTTTC	CASSLDSGANVLTF
-	TRBV29-1	TRBJ1-1	-	13	TGCAGCGCCCGGGGCGGGGAGGTCACTGAAGCTTTCTTT	CSARGGEVTEAFF
TRBD1	TRBV2	TRBJ1-5	-	14	TGTGCCAGCAGTGAGACAGGGGCTAATCAGCCCCAGCATTTT	CASSETGANQPQHF
-	TRBV19	TRBJ1-5	-	16	TGTGCCAGCTGTCTTGGGACACAATATAGCAATCAGCCCCAGCATTTT	CASCLGTQYSNQPQHF
-	TRBV23-1	TRBJ1-1	-	13	TGCGCCAGCAGTCAATGGCGAGACAAGGAAGCTTTCTTT	CASSQWRDKEAFF
TRBD1	TRBV5-1	TRBJ2-1	-	16	TGCGCCAGCAGCTCAGGGACAGATTCTAACTACAATGAGCAGTTCTTC	CASSSGTDSNYNEQFF
-	TRBV29-1	TRBJ1-1	once	12	TGCAGCGTTCGTGTTGGGGCCACTGAAGCTTTCTTT	CSVRVGATEAFF
-	TRBV29-1	TRBJ2-7	-	13	TGCAGCGTTGGGCAGGGGGGTGCGTACGAGCAGTACTTC	CSVGQGGAYEQYF
TRBD1	TRBV30	TRBJ2-7	-	15	TGTGCCTGGAGTGTTTCAGGACAGGGCTTCGAGGGACTGTACTTC	CAWSVSGQGFEGLYF